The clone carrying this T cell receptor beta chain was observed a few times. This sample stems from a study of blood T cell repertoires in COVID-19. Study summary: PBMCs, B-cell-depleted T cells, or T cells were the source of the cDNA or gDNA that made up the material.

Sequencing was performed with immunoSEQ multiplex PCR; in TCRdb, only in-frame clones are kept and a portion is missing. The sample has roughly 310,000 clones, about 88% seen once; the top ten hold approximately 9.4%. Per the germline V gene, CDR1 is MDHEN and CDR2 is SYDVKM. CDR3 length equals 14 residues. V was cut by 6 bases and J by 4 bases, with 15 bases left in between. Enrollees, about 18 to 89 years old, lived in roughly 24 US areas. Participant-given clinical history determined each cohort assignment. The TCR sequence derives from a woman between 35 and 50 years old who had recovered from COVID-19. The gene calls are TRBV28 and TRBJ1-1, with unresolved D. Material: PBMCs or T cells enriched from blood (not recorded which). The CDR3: CASSKGPRGTEAFF. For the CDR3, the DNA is TGTGCCAGCAGCAAGGGTCCCCGGGGCACTGAAGCTTTCTTT.